The 9 T cell receptor beta chains below were found in one sample sequenced in a study of T cell responses to AZD1222 COVID-19 vaccine. Profiling relied on immunoSEQ multiplex PCR, and the TCRdb table lists in-frame clones only, not all of them. The table has over 120,000 clones, around 90% seen once. The sequencing used peripheral blood, collected on day 0 of AZD1222 vaccination. These receptors all come from an adult in good health.

In its sample, this clone was seen once. The chain has TRBV5-1 and TRBJ2-6; TRBD1 matches at 8 bases. Germline V lookup: CDR1 SGHRS, CDR2 YFSETQ. This CDR3 spans 18 amino acids. J gave up 1 base and V 4 bases, and 10 bases lay outside the gene matches. The CDR3 DNA follows: TGCGCCAGCAGCGGGGGATGGACAGGGTGGTCTGGGGCCAACGTCCTGACTTTC. Protein sequence: CASSGGWTGWSGANVLTF.

The chain recombines TRBV4-2 with TRBJ1-5, with TRBD1 as a possible D gene (5 bases). Germline V gene sequence: CDR1 LGHNA, CDR2 YNFKEQ. Trimming pared 0 bases from V and 6 bases from J, leaving 15 bases between. The CDR3 runs to 16 residues. For the CDR3, the DNA is TGTGCCAGCAGCCAAGATCGTCAGGGTATGGGTCAGCCCCAGCATTTT. Encoded protein: CASSQDRQGMGQPQHF.

The V gene is TRBV11-3, the J gene TRBJ2-7, with D possibly matching TRBD2 (6 bases). V was trimmed by 1 base and J by 4 bases, leaving 14 bases between them. CDR3 length: 15 residues. Germline V lookup: CDR1 SGHNT, CDR2 YENEEA. The CDR3 sequence: CASSLGGSGEYEQYF. The CDR3 bases are TGTGCCAGCAGCTTAGGAGGGTCGGGGGAGTACGAGCAGTACTTC. Looking up the rest from reference TRBV11-3 and TRBJ2-7 gives the full variable domain: EAGVVQSPRYKIIEKKQPVAFWCNPISGHNTLYWYLQNLGQGPELLIRYENEEAVDDSQLPKDRFSAERLKGVDSTLKIQPAELGDSAVYLCASSLGGSGEYEQYFGPGTRLTVT.

The CDR3 DNA follows: TGTGCCAGCAGCGGGGGACAGATCTATGGCTACACCTTC. Residues: CASSGGQIYGYTF. The J gene is TRBJ1-2, the V gene TRBV28; 7 bases align to TRBD1. The trim removed 6 bases at V and 4 bases at J, leaving 5 bases unmatched. The V gene's germline CDR1 is MDHEN and CDR2 SYDVKM. The CDR3 consists of 13 residues.

The genes are TRBV7-2 and TRBJ1-1; D gene uncertain. CDR3 size: 10 residues. Germline V gives CDR1 SGHTA, CDR2 FQGNSA. With 5 bases removed from V and 9 bases from J, the gap between germline ends came to 7 bases. The CDR3 here is CASSTFQAFF. The DNA of the CDR3 is TGTGCCAGCAGCACTTTTCAAGCTTTCTTT.

V is TRBV10-1 and J is TRBJ2-7; D remains unclear. Germline V lookup: CDR1 WNHNN, CDR2 SYGVQD (reference sequence). V was shortened by 3 bases and J by 4 bases, with 13 bases between the two germline ends. The CDR3 is 14 residues long. CDR3 bases: TGCGCCAGCAGTGATGCCGGAAACCCTTACGAGCAGTACTTC. This translates into CASSDAGNPYEQYF.

This clone was counted a single time. The chain is built from TRBV20-1 and TRBJ1-1, with D possibly TRBD1 on 5 matching bases. Trimming took off 6 bases at V and 10 bases at J, with 12 bases between the two ends. The CDR3 is made up of 10 amino acids. Germline CDR1 and CDR2: DFQATT and SNEGSKA (reference sequence). The CDR3 bases are TGCAGTGCCTCACAGGAGGTAGCTTTCTTT. Protein product: CSASQEVAFF.

V gene TRBV18 combines with J gene TRBJ1-1, with D unclear. V lost 3 bases and J 6 bases, leaving 14 bases between the germline ends. The CDR3 contains 14 residues. The germline V gene has CDR1 KGHSH and CDR2 LQKENI. The CDR3 bases are TGTGCCAGCTCACCCGTTGGTCTCGGCGCTGAAGCTTTCTTT. It specifies CASSPVGLGAEAFF.

This clone was recorded a few times. J is TRBJ2-3 and V is TRBV3-1 (or the pseudogene TRBV3-2), with D possibly matching TRBD2 (6 bases). The CDR3 sequence is 16 residues long. V lost 4 bases and J 0 bases, leaving 14 bases between the germline ends. Germline CDR1 reads LGHDT; CDR2 reads YNNKEL (reference sequence). The CDR3: CASSPAGGASTDTQYF. The CDR3 DNA reads TGTGCCAGCAGCCCAGCGGGTGGGGCAAGCACAGATACGCAGTATTTT.